Below, 9 T cell receptor beta chains from the same sample are listed, as sequenced in a study of cytomegalovirus exposure and HLA in healthy donors. Measured with immunoSEQ multiplex PCR; TCRdb has only the in-frame clones, and not every one. The sample yields about 120,000 clones, about 84% seen once. Material for sequencing was PBMCs. These receptors all come from a man aged 18-30 years in good health and CMV-seronegative.

This clone was observed a single time. V is TRBV4-1 and J is TRBJ2-3, with TRBD1 matching 7 bases. CDR1 is MGHRA, CDR2 YSYEKL, per germline. The CDR3 runs to 17 residues. J lost 2 bases, V lost 0 bases, and 8 bases had no gene match. DNA of the CDR3: TGCGCCAGCAGCCAAGATCGCGACAGGGCGTTCACAGATACGCAGTATTTT. As protein: CASSQDRDRAFTDTQYF.

The chain couples TRBV6-1 to TRBJ1-4; possibly TRBD1 for D (5 bases). Germline values: CDR1 MNHNS, CDR2 SASEGT. With 5 bases removed from V and 5 bases from J, the gap between germline ends came to 15 bases. The CDR3 totals 15 residues. CDR3 amino acids: CASSFSTEPNEKLFF. The CDR3 DNA is TGTGCCAGCAGTTTTTCGACAGAACCGAATGAAAAACTGTTTTTT.

The chain has TRBV6-4 and TRBJ2-2, with D tentatively TRBD1 (6 bases). V was pared by 5 bases and J by 4 bases, with 11 bases between. In germline, CDR1 is MRHNA, CDR2 SNTAGT. This CDR3 is 14 amino acids long. This CDR3 is CASSSTGPTGELFF. CDR3 nucleotides: TGTGCCAGCAGTTCAACAGGGCCCACCGGGGAGCTGTTTTTT.

The rearrangement uses TRBV5-5 and TRBJ2-7; 8 bases agree with TRBD1. Germline CDR1 and CDR2: SGHKS and YYEKEE (reference sequence). The CDR3 has 15 residues. Trimming cost V 4 bases and J 2 bases; bases outside gene matches: 8. The CDR3 DNA sequence: TGTGCCAGCAGCGAGCTTGGGACAGGCGCCTACGAGCAGTACTTC. Translating gives CASSELGTGAYEQYF.

This chain uses TRBV9 with TRBJ1-2; perhaps TRBD1 as D (5 bases). The germline V gene encodes CDR1 SGDLS and CDR2 YYNGEE. Trimming took 0 bases from V and 4 from J, leaving 10 bases between them. The CDR3 contains 14 residues. The CDR3 region has the DNA TGTGCCAGCAGCGTAGGGGGGGTCGGCTATGGCTACACCTTC. Residues: CASSVGGVGYGYTF.

CDR3 amino acids: CASSLGGGAPYEQYF. CDR3 in DNA: TGTGCCAGCAGTCTAGGCGGGGGGGCTCCCTACGAGCAGTACTTC. V gene TRBV7-2 combines with J gene TRBJ2-7, with 9 positions matching TRBD2. Trimming cost V 6 bases and J 2 bases; bases outside gene matches: 8. The length of the CDR3 is 15 residues. CDR1 is SGHTA and CDR2 is FQGNSA in the germline V gene.

This clone came up once. The rearrangement uses TRBV10-2 and TRBJ2-1; 13 bases map to TRBD2. Looked up from germline, CDR1 is WSHSY and CDR2 is SAAADI. Losses at the gene ends were 6 bases for V and 6 bases for J; bases not matched to a gene: 5. The CDR3 consists of 15 residues. This CDR3 reads CASSRGLAGANEQFF. The CDR3 bases are TGCGCCAGCAGCCGAGGACTAGCGGGAGCCAATGAGCAGTTCTTC.

The rearrangement links TRBV19 to TRBJ2-7, with 9 bases aligning to TRBD1. The trim removed 4 bases at V and 7 bases at J, leaving 11 bases unmatched. The CDR3 has 15 residues. Germline assignment: CDR1 LNHDA and CDR2 SQIVND (reference sequence). CDR3 residues: CASSTPTGGRREQYF. As DNA, the CDR3 is TGTGCCAGTAGTACCCCCACAGGGGGCCGCCGGGAGCAGTACTTC.

This clone was recorded once. The chain recombines TRBV7-2 with TRBJ1-5; D is ambiguous. Trimming removed 2 bases from V and 6 bases from J, with 11 bases in between. Per germline, CDR1 SGHTA and CDR2 FQGNSA. The CDR3 has 14 amino acids. CDR3 loop: CASSLSPGSQPQHF. CDR3 sequence (DNA): TGTGCCAGCAGCTTATCGCCGGGTTCTCAGCCCCAGCATTTT. The whole variable domain, remainder taken from reference TRBV7-2 and TRBJ1-5, is GAGVSQSPSNKVTEKGKDVELRCDPISGHTALYWYRQSLGQGLEFLIYFQGNSAPDKSGLPSDRFSAERTGGSVSTLTIQRTQQEDSAVYLCASSLSPGSQPQHFGDGTRLSIL.